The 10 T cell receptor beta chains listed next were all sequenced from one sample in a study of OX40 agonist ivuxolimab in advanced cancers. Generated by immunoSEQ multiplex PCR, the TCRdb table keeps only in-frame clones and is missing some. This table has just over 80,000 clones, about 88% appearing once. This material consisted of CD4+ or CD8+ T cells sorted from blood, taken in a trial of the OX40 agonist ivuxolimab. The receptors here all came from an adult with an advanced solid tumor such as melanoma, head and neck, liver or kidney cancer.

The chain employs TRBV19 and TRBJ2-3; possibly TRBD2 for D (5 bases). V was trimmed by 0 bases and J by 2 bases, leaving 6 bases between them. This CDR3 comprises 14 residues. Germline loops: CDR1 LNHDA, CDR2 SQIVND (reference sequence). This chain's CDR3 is CASSIDRDTDTQYF. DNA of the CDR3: TGTGCCAGTAGTATAGATCGGGACACAGATACGCAGTATTTT.

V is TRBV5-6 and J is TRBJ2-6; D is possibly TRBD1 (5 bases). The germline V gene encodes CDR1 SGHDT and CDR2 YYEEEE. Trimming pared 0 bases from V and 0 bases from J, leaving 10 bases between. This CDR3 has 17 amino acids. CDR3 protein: CASSLAGNPSGANVLTF. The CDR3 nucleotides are TGTGCCAGCAGCTTGGCAGGGAACCCCTCTGGGGCCAACGTCCTGACTTTC.

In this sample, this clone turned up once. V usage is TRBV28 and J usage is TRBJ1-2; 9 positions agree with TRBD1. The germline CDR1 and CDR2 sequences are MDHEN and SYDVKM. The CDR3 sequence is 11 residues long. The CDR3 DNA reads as TGTGCACTGGGACAGGGCTTTGGCTACACCTTC. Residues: CALGQGFGYTF.

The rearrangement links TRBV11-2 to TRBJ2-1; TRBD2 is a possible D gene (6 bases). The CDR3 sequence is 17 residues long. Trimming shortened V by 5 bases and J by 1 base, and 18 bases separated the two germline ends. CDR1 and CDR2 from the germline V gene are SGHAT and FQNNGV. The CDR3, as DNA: TGTGCCAGCAGCCCTCGTGGGCTAGCGTATTCCTACAATGAGCAGTTCTTC. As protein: CASSPRGLAYSYNEQFF.

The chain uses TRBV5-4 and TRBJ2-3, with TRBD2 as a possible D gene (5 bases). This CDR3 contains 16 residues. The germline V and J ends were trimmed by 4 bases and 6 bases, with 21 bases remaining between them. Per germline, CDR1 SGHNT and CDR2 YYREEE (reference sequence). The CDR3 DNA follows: TGTGCCAGCAGCCGCCCGATCGAGGGAGTTCGGGATACGCAGTATTTT. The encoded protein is CASSRPIEGVRDTQYF. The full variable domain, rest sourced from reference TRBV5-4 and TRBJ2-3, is ETGVTQSPTHLIKTRGQQVTLRCSSQSGHNTVSWYQQALGQGPQFIFQYYREEENGRGNFPPRFSGLQFPNYSSELNVNALELDDSALYLCASSRPIEGVRDTQYFGPGTRLTVL.

DNA for the CDR3: TGTGCCAGCAGCCTGCGACCGGGACTGGCTTTCTTGGAGCAGTTCTTC. Protein: CASSLRPGLAFLEQFF. The V gene is TRBV13, the J gene TRBJ2-1, with D possibly TRBD2 on 6 matching bases. The V end was cut by 5 bases, the J end by 10 bases, with 24 bases between. The CDR3 is 16 amino acids. Germline V CDR1 and CDR2: PRHDT, FYEKMQ (reference sequence). Full variable domain (outside the CDR3, taken from reference TRBV13 and TRBJ2-1): AAGVIQSPRHLIKEKRETATLKCYPIPRHDTVYWYQQGPGQDPQFLISFYEKMQSDKGSIPDRFSAQQFSDYHSELNMSSLELGDSALYFCASSLRPGLAFLEQFFGPGTRLTVL.

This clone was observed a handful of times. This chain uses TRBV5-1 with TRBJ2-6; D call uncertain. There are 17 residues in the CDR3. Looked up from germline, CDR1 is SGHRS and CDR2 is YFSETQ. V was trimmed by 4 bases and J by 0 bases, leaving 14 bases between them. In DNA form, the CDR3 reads TGCGCCAGCAGCGCCTACCCCGACCCCTCTGGGGCCAACGTCCTGACTTTC. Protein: CASSAYPDPSGANVLTF.

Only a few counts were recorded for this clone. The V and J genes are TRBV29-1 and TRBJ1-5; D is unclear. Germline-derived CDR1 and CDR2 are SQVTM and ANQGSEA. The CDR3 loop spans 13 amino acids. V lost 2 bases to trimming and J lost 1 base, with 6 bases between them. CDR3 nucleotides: TGCAGCGTTGAATTGTCGAGCAATCAGCCCCAGCATTTT. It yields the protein CSVELSSNQPQHF.

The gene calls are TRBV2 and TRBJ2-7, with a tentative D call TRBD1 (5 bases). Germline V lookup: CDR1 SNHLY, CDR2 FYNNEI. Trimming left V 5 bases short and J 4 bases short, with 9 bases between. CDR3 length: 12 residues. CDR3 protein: CASSQDSYEQYF. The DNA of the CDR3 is TGTGCCAGCAGTCAAGACAGTTACGAGCAGTACTTC. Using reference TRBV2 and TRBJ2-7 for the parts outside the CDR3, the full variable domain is EPEVTQTPSHQVTQMGQEVILRCVPISNHLYFYWYRQILGQKVEFLVSFYNNEISEKSEIFDDQFSVERPDGSNFTLKIRSTKLEDSAMYFCASSQDSYEQYFGPGTRLTVT.

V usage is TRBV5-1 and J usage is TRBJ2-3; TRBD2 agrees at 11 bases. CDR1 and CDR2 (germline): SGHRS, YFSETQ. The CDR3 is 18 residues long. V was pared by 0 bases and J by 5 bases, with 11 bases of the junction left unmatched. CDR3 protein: CASSLATSGRGIVDTQYF. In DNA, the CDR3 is TGCGCCAGCAGCTTGGCCACTAGCGGGAGAGGTATAGTAGATACGCAGTATTTT.